These T cell receptor beta chains were read from a single sample in a study of blood T cell repertoires in COVID-19. The data were produced by immunoSEQ multiplex PCR, yet TCRdb's version contains in-frame clones alone and is incomplete. The sample lists roughly 290,000 clones; about 90% were seen once. The sample comprised peripheral blood. The receptor set was obtained from a woman between 50 and 59 years old who had recovered from COVID-19. CDR3s leave out the opening cysteine and the closing phenylalanine or tryptophan. Size tells how often a clone was seen (once, few, many) or the class of an expanded clone, and some rows leave it out.

j_call	v_call	clone_size	cdr3_aa
TRBJ2-7	TRBV4-3	-	ASSLRTGSYEQY
TRBJ1-1	TRBV19	-	ASTPTGGRNTEAF
TRBJ2-3	TRBV19	-	ASSVTGGTDTQY
TRBJ2-2	TRBV7-8	-	ASSRDKTGELF
TRBJ1-5	TRBV28	few	ASSPGFSSNQPQH
TRBJ2-7	TRBV7-6	-	ASSLGDTYEQY
TRBJ2-7	TRBV28	few	ASSYPGLGLSEQY
TRBJ2-7	TRBV4-1	-	ASSQVRGYEQY
TRBJ1-1	TRBV21-1	-	ASIIRGSLTGAEAF
TRBJ1-2	TRBV6-5	-	ASSYHRAEGYT
TRBJ2-1	TRBV24-1	-	ATSDRGQGYEQF
TRBJ1-2	TRBV9	-	ASSPGTVNYGYT
TRBJ1-5	TRBV19	-	ASSIGQGGNQPQH
TRBJ2-2	TRBV30	-	AWSSTNTGELF
TRBJ2-7	TRBV28	-	ASRQPGTGDYEQY
TRBJ2-7	TRBV27	-	ASSPPGYEQY
TRBJ1-5	TRBV19	-	ASSIRTGNQPQH
TRBJ2-1	TRBV2	-	AIRRDSYNEQF
TRBJ2-5	TRBV5-1	-	ASASSGSQETQY
TRBJ2-7	TRBV4-1	once	ASSQVRGGDRTYEQY
TRBJ2-7	TRBV5-4	-	ASSRTGLVDEQY
TRBJ2-7	TRBV6-6	-	ASSYTRNNEQY
TRBJ2-2	TRBV7-9	-	ASSSRGTVNTGELF
TRBJ1-3	TRBV9	once	ASSVARGKAGNTIY
TRBJ1-5	TRBV4-3	-	ASSLTGTGNQPQH
TRBJ2-3	TRBV20-1	-	SAEKDTQY
TRBJ1-2	TRBV7-2	few	ASSLARLGAYGYT
TRBJ1-2	TRBV6-5	-	ASSRDRNYGYT
TRBJ2-2	TRBV6-5	-	ASSYGSGRNTGELF
TRBJ1-5	TRBV6-5	-	ASSSTGFASNQPQH